The 21 T cell receptor beta chains reported below all come from one sample, sequenced in a study of graft-versus-host responses after intestinal transplantation. No antigen has been identified for these receptors. Here immunoSEQ multiplex PCR was the method, and the copy in TCRdb shows in-frame clones only, minus some. Of 45,000 to 65,000 clones in the sample, 90% to 95% were seen once. The source was unstimulated CD4+ T cells sorted from spleen or lymph node cells, collected before transplant. The receptors stem from a human donor who was the organ donor for an intestinal transplant.

Here the CDR3 reads CASSTGGAKNEKLFF. CDR3 DNA: TGTGCCAGTAGTACAGGGGGCGCAAAGAATGAAAAACTGTTTTTT. V usage is TRBV19 and J usage is TRBJ1-4; 8 bases line up with TRBD1. This CDR3 region has 15 residues. Germline V gene lookup returns CDR1 LNHDA and CDR2 SQIVND (reference sequence). Trimming at V came to 4 bases and at J to 5 bases, leaving 6 bases not matched to a gene.

The rearrangement joins TRBV6-6 to TRBJ1-4, with D unresolved. The V gene lost 0 bases and the J gene lost 8 bases, with 13 bases spanning the gap. CDR3 length equals 15 residues. Germline V gives CDR1 MNHNY, CDR2 SVGAGI (reference sequence). CDR3 in DNA: TGTGCCAGCAGTTACTCGATCGACCGGCCGGAAAAACTGTTTTTT. Encoded protein: CASSYSIDRPEKLFF.

The V and J genes are TRBV30 and TRBJ2-4; TRBD2 agrees at 11 bases. Germline loops: CDR1 GTSNPN, CDR2 SVGIG (reference sequence). The CDR3 is 19 amino acids. With 0 bases clipped from V and 3 bases from J, the junction kept 13 bases outside the gene matches. CDR3 sequence: CAWSVRSSGGPEDKNIQYF. The DNA of the CDR3 is TGTGCCTGGAGTGTACGATCTAGCGGGGGGCCCGAAGACAAAAACATTCAGTACTTC.

The chain links TRBV19 to TRBJ1-1; 10 positions match TRBD1. Trimming cost V 5 bases and J 3 bases; bases outside gene matches: 0. This CDR3 is 13 amino acids long. The germline V gene has CDR1 LNHDA and CDR2 SQIVND (reference sequence). The CDR3 here is CASSGQGDTEAFF. The CDR3, as DNA: TGTGCCAGTAGTGGACAGGGGGACACTGAAGCTTTCTTT. Using reference TRBV19 and TRBJ1-1 for the parts outside the CDR3, the full variable domain is DGGITQSPKYLFRKEGQNVTLSCEQNLNHDAMYWYRQDPGQGLRLIYYSQIVNDFQKGDIAEGYSVSREKKESFPLTVTSAQKNPTAFYLCASSGQGDTEAFFGQGTRLTVV.

J is TRBJ1-1 and V is TRBV4-1; D not certain. CDR1 and CDR2 from the germline V gene are MGHRA and YSYEKL. With 0 bases removed from V and 1 base from J, the gap between germline ends came to 12 bases. The CDR3 is 16 amino acids. CDR3: CASSQESGYGNTEAFF. As DNA, the CDR3 is TGCGCCAGCAGCCAAGAATCCGGATATGGGAACACTGAAGCTTTCTTT.

The V call is TRBV2, the J call TRBJ2-2; D is unresolved. This CDR3 contains 15 residues. Trimming took off 1 base at V and 2 bases at J, with 8 bases between the two ends. Germline CDR1 SNHLY, CDR2 FYNNEI. Here the CDR3 DNA reads TGTGCCAGCAGTGAAGTGACTCTAAACACCGGGGAGCTGTTTTTT. Protein sequence: CASSEVTLNTGELFF. Using reference TRBV2 and TRBJ2-2 for the parts outside the CDR3, the full variable domain is EPEVTQTPSHQVTQMGQEVILRCVPISNHLYFYWYRQILGQKVEFLVSFYNNEISEKSEIFDDQFSVERPDGSNFTLKIRSTKLEDSAMYFCASSEVTLNTGELFFGEGSRLTVL.

V is TRBV5-1 and J is TRBJ1-4, with TRBD1 matching over 8 bases. Germline values: CDR1 SGHRS, CDR2 YFSETQ. The CDR3 length is 19 residues. The trim removed 1 base at V and 3 bases at J, leaving 14 bases unmatched. The CDR3, as DNA: TGCGCCAGCAGCTTGTACGGGGACAGGCCAAGGCGGGCTAATGAAAAACTGTTTTTT. The encoded protein is CASSLYGDRPRRANEKLFF.

This clone has just one count. The rearrangement joins TRBV4-3 to TRBJ1-5; D is ambiguous. V gave up 4 bases and J gave up 2 bases, with 9 bases separating them. CDR1 and CDR2 from the germline V gene are LGHNA and YSLEER. The CDR3 has 14 residues. The CDR3 coding sequence is TGCGCCAGCAGCCTAGCGAGGGGCAATCAGCCCCAGCATTTT. It yields the protein CASSLARGNQPQHF.

This clone was detected only a few times. V usage is TRBV29-1 and J usage is TRBJ1-1; D remains unclear. With 3 bases removed from V and 0 bases from J, the gap between germline ends came to 8 bases. From germline, CDR1 is SQVTM and CDR2 ANQGSEA. CDR3 size: 13 residues. Here the CDR3 DNA reads TGCAGCGTTGATGGGCCGATGAACACTGAAGCTTTCTTT. As protein: CSVDGPMNTEAFF. The variable domain in full, with the rest retrieved from reference TRBV29-1 and TRBJ1-1, is SAVISQKPSRDICQRGTSLTIQCQVDSQVTMMFWYRQQPGQSLTLIATANQGSEATYESGFVIDKFPISRPNLTFSTLTVSNMSPEDSSIYLCSVDGPMNTEAFFGQGTRLTVV.

This chain joins TRBV10-1 and TRBJ2-6; D is undetermined. The CDR3 sequence is 15 residues long. V lost 6 bases, J lost 11 bases, and 20 bases lay in between. The V gene's germline CDR1 is WNHNN and CDR2 SYGVQD (reference sequence). The CDR3 bases are TGCGCCAGCAGCCTCGACCAGGCAGGTTCGGACGTCCTGACTTTC. It specifies CASSLDQAGSDVLTF.

This chain uses TRBV5-4 with TRBJ2-5; D may be TRBD2 (5 bases). The CDR3 loop spans 15 amino acids. Germline CDR1 and CDR2: SGHNT and YYREEE (reference sequence). The germline V and J ends were trimmed by 4 bases and 1 base, with 14 bases remaining between them. CDR3 DNA sequence: TGTGCCAGCAGCATCTCGTGGAGGTTCCAAGAGACCCAGTACTTC. This encodes CASSISWRFQETQYF. Complete variable domain (other parts from reference TRBV5-4 and TRBJ2-5): ETGVTQSPTHLIKTRGQQVTLRCSSQSGHNTVSWYQQALGQGPQFIFQYYREEENGRGNFPPRFSGLQFPNYSSELNVNALELDDSALYLCASSISWRFQETQYFGPGTRLLVL.

The chain uses TRBV25-1 and TRBJ2-2; no reliable D call. With 6 bases removed from V and 1 base from J, the gap between germline ends came to 6 bases. The CDR3 contains 13 residues. Per the germline V gene, CDR1 is MGHDK and CDR2 is SYGVNS. This CDR3 reads CASRVQNTGELFF. Written as DNA, the CDR3 is TGTGCCAGCAGGGTTCAGAACACCGGGGAGCTGTTTTTT.

The chain recombines TRBV6-5 with TRBJ2-6; no clear D gene. V lost 2 bases, J lost 0 bases, and 2 bases lay in between. Germline assignment: CDR1 MNHEY and CDR2 SVGAGI. The CDR3 runs 14 residues. The CDR3 sequence is CASSYGSGANVLTF. In DNA form, the CDR3 reads TGTGCCAGCAGTTACGGCTCTGGGGCCAACGTCCTGACTTTC.

This clone has just one count. The J gene is TRBJ2-3, the V gene TRBV6-4; TRBD2 might be the D (5 bases). The V gene's germline CDR1 is MRHNA and CDR2 SNTAGT. The CDR3 loop spans 15 amino acids. Trimming pared 2 bases from V and 2 bases from J, leaving 11 bases between. CDR3 loop: CASSDPDWTTDTQYF. CDR3 DNA sequence: TGTGCCAGCAGTGACCCGGACTGGACCACAGATACGCAGTATTTT.

The chain is built from TRBV18 and TRBJ1-5; a possible D gene is TRBD1 (5 bases). Germline assignment: CDR1 KGHSH and CDR2 LQKENI. The CDR3 extends over 15 amino acids. V was shortened by 4 bases and J by 0 bases, with 10 bases between the two germline ends. CDR3 coding DNA: TGTGCCAGCTCACGGGAGGGGAATAGCAATCAGCCCCAGCATTTT. Protein product: CASSREGNSNQPQHF. Supplemented by reference TRBV18 and TRBJ1-5, the full variable domain reads NAGVMQNPRHLVRRRGQEARLRCSPMKGHSHVYWYRQLPEEGLKFMVYLQKENIIDESGMPKERFSAEFPKEGPSILRIQQVVRGDSAAYFCASSREGNSNQPQHFGDGTRLSIL.

The CDR3: CASSQAAVGTGGKKLFF. The CDR3 DNA follows: TGCGCCAGCAGCCAAGCCGCTGTCGGGACAGGGGGAAAAAAACTGTTTTTT. V and J are TRBV4-3 and TRBJ1-4, with 11 bases matching TRBD1. V lost 1 base to trimming and J lost 9 bases; unmatched junction nucleotides: 10. Looked up from germline, CDR1 is LGHNA and CDR2 is YSLEER. The CDR3 is 17 residues long.

The CDR3 region is CATSRDHGNSPLHF. The CDR3 DNA sequence: TGTGCCACCAGCAGAGATCACGGGAATTCACCCCTCCACTTT. This sequence joins TRBV15 and TRBJ1-6, with D uncertain. Germline values: CDR1 LNHNV, CDR2 YYDKDF (reference sequence). V lost 0 bases to trimming and J lost 7 bases, with 7 bases between them. This CDR3 spans 14 amino acids. Full variable domain (rest looked up from reference TRBV15 and TRBJ1-6): DAMVIQNPRYQVTQFGKPVTLSCSQTLNHNVMYWYQQKSSQAPKLLFHYYDKDFNNEADTPDNFQSRRPNTSFCFLDIRSPGLGDTAMYLCATSRDHGNSPLHFGNGTRLTVT.

This chain uses TRBV2 with TRBJ2-3; D gene unclear. Germline CDR1 SNHLY, CDR2 FYNNEI. V lost 8 bases to trimming and J lost 5 bases, with 11 bases between them. The CDR3 spans 12 residues. This chain's CDR3 is CASLAFGDTQYF. The CDR3 DNA reads TGTGCCAGCCTGGCTTTCGGAGATACGCAGTATTTT.

The V and J genes are TRBV7-9 and TRBJ2-5; D is uncertain. Deletions cut 5 bases from V and 2 bases from J, with 9 bases between. The CDR3 totals 13 residues. The germline CDR1 and CDR2 sequences are SEHNR and FQNEAQ (reference sequence). CDR3 DNA: TGTGCCAGCAGCCGTCTAGGACAAGAGACCCAGTACTTC. This codes for CASSRLGQETQYF.

This rearrangement joins TRBV6-4 to TRBJ1-6; D is undetermined. Germline values: CDR1 MRHNA, CDR2 SNTAGT. CDR3 size: 15 residues. V was clipped by 6 bases and J by 0 bases, with 9 bases between them. The CDR3: CASRAVSSYNSPLHF. DNA of the CDR3: TGTGCCAGCAGGGCGGTTAGCTCCTATAATTCACCCCTCCACTTT.

The rearrangement links TRBV7-9 to TRBJ1-1; no firm D call. The V gene's germline CDR1 is SEHNR and CDR2 FQNEAQ (reference sequence). The CDR3 has 13 residues. V was clipped by 5 bases and J by 2 bases, with 9 bases between them. CDR3 nucleotide sequence: TGTGCCAGCAGCGAAGAGGTTAACACTGAAGCTTTCTTT. Amino acids: CASSEEVNTEAFF.